The 15 T cell receptor beta chains presented below share a single source sample, sequenced in a study of cytomegalovirus exposure and HLA in healthy donors. Vbeta (60) and Jbeta (13) primers were used in the PCR. Method: immunoSEQ multiplex PCR; TCRdb's copy keeps in-frame clones and lacks some. The sample shows approximately 180,000 clones, 81% of them seen only once. The specimen sequenced was PBMCs. The receptors originated from a woman under 40 in good health and CMV-seronegative.

J is TRBJ1-1 and V is TRBV18; D not resolved. The CDR3 sequence is 13 residues long. CDR1 KGHSH and CDR2 LQKENI come from the germline V gene. V was shortened by 3 bases and J by 7 bases, with 12 bases between the two germline ends. The CDR3 loop is CASSPSGHHEAFF. The CDR3 DNA is TGTGCCAGCTCACCCAGCGGGCACCATGAAGCTTTCTTT.

V and J are TRBV7-6 and TRBJ2-5; D may be TRBD2 (7 bases). Gene TRBJ2-7 matches the end of the DNA better, so the J call may be wrong. The CDR3 runs 14 residues. Germline values: CDR1 SGHVS, CDR2 FNYEAQ. CDR3 loop: CASSPGRGAYEQYF. DNA for the CDR3: TGTGCCAGCAGCCCAGGGAGGGGGGCCTACGAGCAGTACTTC.

The V and J genes are TRBV25-1 and TRBJ2-1; D may be TRBD2 (6 bases). The V and J ends lost 1 base and 0 bases respectively, with 10 bases between them. The CDR3 has 16 residues. In germline, CDR1 is MGHDK, CDR2 SYGVNS. In nucleotides, the CDR3 is TGTGCCAGCAGTGAATGGGGCGGGACCTCCTACAATGAGCAGTTCTTC. Its translation: CASSEWGGTSYNEQFF.

The chain combines TRBV29-1 with TRBJ1-2; 7 bases agree with TRBD1. J was trimmed by 2 bases and V by 5 bases; bases with no gene match: 8. The germline V gene encodes CDR1 SQVTM and CDR2 ANQGSEA. This CDR3 is built from 14 residues. The CDR3 coding sequence is TGCAGCGTTCGCGACAGGGAGGAGAACTATGGCTACACCTTC. Translated: CSVRDREENYGYTF.

The V gene is TRBV4-3, the J gene TRBJ2-3; the match to TRBD2 covers 8 bases. The CDR3 runs 18 residues. The V segment lost 0 bases and the J segment 0 bases; nucleotides outside the gene matches: 8. Germline V gene data show CDR1 as LGHNA and CDR2 as YSLEER. The CDR3 DNA reads as TGCGCCAGCAGCCAAGACCTCGTAGCGGGGTATAGCACAGATACGCAGTATTTT. Amino acids: CASSQDLVAGYSTDTQYF.

The chain is built from TRBV30 and TRBJ2-7; D perhaps matches TRBD2 (6 bases). CDR3 length equals 11 residues. The ends were cut back, 3 bases at V and 13 bases at J, with 16 bases in the middle. CDR1 GTSNPN and CDR2 SVGIG come from the germline V gene (reference sequence). The CDR3 loop reads CAWSSGRDCYF. The CDR3 nucleotides are TGTGCCTGGAGCTCAGGGCGGGATTGTTACTTC.

J is TRBJ1-4 and V is TRBV30; TRBD1 aligns across 8 bases. CDR1 is GTSNPN, CDR2 SVGIG, per germline (reference sequence). There are 14 residues in the CDR3. V lost 4 bases, J lost 11 bases, and 12 bases stayed unmatched. For the CDR3, the DNA is TGTGCCTGGAATGAGGCCAGGGGGCGGGTGAAACTGTTTTTT. Amino acid sequence: CAWNEARGRVKLFF.

The V call is TRBV10-3, the J call TRBJ2-7; TRBD2 matches at 11 bases. The CDR3 has 15 amino acids. Per the germline V gene, CDR1 is ENHRY and CDR2 is SYGVKD. J was trimmed by 3 bases and V by 3 bases; bases with no gene match: 4. The chain's CDR3 is CAISDRLAGGYEQYF. The CDR3 DNA follows: TGTGCCATCAGTGATCGCCTAGCGGGAGGCTACGAGCAGTACTTC.

This chain links TRBV21-1 with TRBJ2-7; the table's TRBD2 call for D was not verified on the DNA. TRBV21-1 is an annotated pseudogene. The CDR3 length is 16 residues. CDR3 coding DNA: TGTGCCAGCAGCAAAGGATGGCGGGACTATTGTACGAAGCAGTACTTC. Protein sequence: CASSKGWRDYCTKQYF.

This chain joins TRBV25-1 and TRBJ2-7; 9 bases are shared with TRBD1. The CDR3 spans 15 residues. Germline lookup yields CDR1 MGHDK and CDR2 SYGVNS. J was trimmed by 3 bases and V by 4 bases; bases with no gene match: 7. DNA of the CDR3: TGTGCCAGCAGTGGCACCGGGACAGGGATCTACGAGCAGTACTTC. It translates to CASSGTGTGIYEQYF.

CDR3: CASSASTGELFF. CDR3 coding DNA: TGTGCCAGCAGCGCGAGCACCGGGGAGCTGTTTTTT. V is TRBV9 and J is TRBJ2-2; D remains ambiguous. V was shortened by 3 bases and J by 4 bases, with 4 bases between the two germline ends. CDR3 length: 12 amino acids. Germline-derived CDR1 and CDR2 are SGDLS and YYNGEE. Variable domain in full (rest from reference TRBV9 and TRBJ2-2): DSGVTQTPKHLITATGQRVTLRCSPRSGDLSVYWYQQSLDQGLQFLIQYYNGEERAKGNILERFSAQQFPDLHSELNLSSLELGDSALYFCASSASTGELFFGEGSRLTVL.

This sequence joins TRBV7-2 and TRBJ2-7; tentatively, D is TRBD2 (5 bases). This CDR3 contains 15 residues. Per germline, CDR1 SGHTA and CDR2 FQGNSA. V lost 0 bases, J lost 9 bases, and 18 bases lay in between. The CDR3 loop is CASSLAGQAGGRQYF. Here the CDR3 DNA reads TGTGCCAGCAGCTTAGCTGGGCAGGCTGGAGGACGGCAGTACTTC.

For the CDR3, the DNA is TGTGCCAGCAGCTCTCCGGGACTAACCTACGAGCAGTACTTC. Residues: CASSSPGLTYEQYF. V gene TRBV7-2 combines with J gene TRBJ2-7; 7 bases map to TRBD2. CDR1 SGHTA and CDR2 FQGNSA come from the germline V gene. V was clipped by 4 bases and J by 2 bases; unmatched bases: 5. The CDR3 consists of 14 residues. The whole variable domain, filled in from reference TRBV7-2 and TRBJ2-7, reads GAGVSQSPSNKVTEKGKDVELRCDPISGHTALYWYRQSLGQGLEFLIYFQGNSAPDKSGLPSDRFSAERTGGSVSTLTIQRTQQEDSAVYLCASSSPGLTYEQYFGPGTRLTVT.

The chain employs TRBV27 and TRBJ1-4; TRBD1 is a possible D gene (5 bases). The CDR3 runs to 14 residues. Germline V gene data show CDR1 as MNHEY and CDR2 as SMNVEV (reference sequence). Between the trimmed V and J ends, which lost 3 bases and 6 bases, there was a span of 11 bases. CDR3 in amino acids: CASSLQGGHEKLFF. DNA of the CDR3: TGTGCCAGCAGTTTGCAGGGAGGCCATGAAAAACTGTTTTTT.

This clone turned up a few times. The chain joins TRBV27 to TRBJ1-1; unclear D gene. The CDR3 covers 13 residues. Germline V gives CDR1 MNHEY, CDR2 SMNVEV (reference sequence). Trimming left V 6 bases short and J 1 base short, with 9 bases between. CDR3 sequence: CASSPTENTEAFF. The CDR3 nucleotides read TGTGCCAGCAGCCCCACAGAGAACACTGAAGCTTTCTTT.